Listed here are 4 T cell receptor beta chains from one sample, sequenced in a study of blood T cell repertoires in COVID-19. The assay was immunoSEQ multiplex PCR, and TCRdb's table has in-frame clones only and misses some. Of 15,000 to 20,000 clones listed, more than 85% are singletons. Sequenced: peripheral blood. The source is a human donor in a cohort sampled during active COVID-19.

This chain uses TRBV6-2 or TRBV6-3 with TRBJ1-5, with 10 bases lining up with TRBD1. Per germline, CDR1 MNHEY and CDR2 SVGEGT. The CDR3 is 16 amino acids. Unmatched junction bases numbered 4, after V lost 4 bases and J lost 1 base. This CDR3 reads CASSFGTGVSNQPQHF. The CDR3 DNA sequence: TGTGCCAGCAGTTTTGGGACAGGGGTCAGCAATCAGCCCCAGCATTTT.

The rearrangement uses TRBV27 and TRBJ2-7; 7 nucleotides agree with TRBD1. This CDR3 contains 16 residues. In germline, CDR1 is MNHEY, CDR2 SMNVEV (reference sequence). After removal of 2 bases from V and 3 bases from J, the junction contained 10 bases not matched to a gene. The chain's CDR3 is CASSLTSGQLIYEQYF. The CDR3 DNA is TGTGCCAGCAGTTTAACTTCGGGACAGTTAATCTACGAGCAGTACTTC.

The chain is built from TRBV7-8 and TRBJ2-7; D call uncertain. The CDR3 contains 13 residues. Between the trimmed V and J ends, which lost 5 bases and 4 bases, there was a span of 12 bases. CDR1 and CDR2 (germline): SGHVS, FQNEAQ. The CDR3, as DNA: TGTGCCAGCAGCCGTCTAGGTGTTTACGAGCAGTACTTC. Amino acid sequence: CASSRLGVYEQYF.

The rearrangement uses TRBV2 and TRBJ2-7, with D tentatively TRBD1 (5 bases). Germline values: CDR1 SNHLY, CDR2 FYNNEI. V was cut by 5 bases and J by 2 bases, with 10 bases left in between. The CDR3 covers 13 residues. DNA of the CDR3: TGTGCCAGCAGTCGACAGAAAACCTACGAGCAGTACTTC. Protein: CASSRQKTYEQYF.